Included here is one T cell receptor (beta chain) sequence, with context. Its antigen is unknown. Germline lookup yields CDR1 KGHSH and CDR2 LQKENI. Trimming removed 3 bases from V and 0 bases from J, with 23 bases in between. This CDR3 is 19 amino acids long. Only in-frame clones appear in the TCRdb table, and some are missing; sequencing was by immunoSEQ multiplex PCR. The sample lists about 1,500,000 clones; about 96% were seen once. The data originate from a study of shared clonotypes between healthy human individuals. Study context: Three CD4 naive, three CD4 memory, two CD8 naive and one CD8 memory plate were used per donor. Overall study results and limits: Memory subsets had estimated richness that was generally smaller than that of naive subsets.

Sequenced input: naive CD4+ T cells sorted from blood. Subset denoted: CD45RA+ positively selected. The TCR was taken from a young man in good health. V usage is TRBV18 and J usage is TRBJ1-1; possible D gene TRBD1, 6 bases. The CDR3 is CASSPLGWTAFPLNTEAFF. In DNA form, the CDR3 reads TGTGCCAGCTCACCTCTCGGCTGGACAGCGTTTCCCTTGAACACTGAAGCTTTCTTT.